The present T cell receptor (beta chain) was sequenced within a study of shared clonotypes between healthy human individuals. Study-wide results and limits: Donors were few, which limited the genetic and exposure-history diversity represented. Clonotypes shared by all four sorted-subset donors had higher generation probabilities than non-shared clonotypes.

To note about this clone: Its cognate antigen is unknown.

The method was immunoSEQ multiplex PCR; TCRdb's version includes in-frame clones alone and lacks a portion of them. The profile shows around 1,100,000 clones, 70% to 80% of them singletons. The V end lost 1 base, the J end lost 1 base, and 10 bases lay between the germline ends. Germline assignment: CDR1 SEHNR and CDR2 FQNEAQ (reference sequence). The CDR3 sequence is 16 residues long. The sequenced sample was memory CD4+ T cells from PBMCs. Subset noted: CD45RA-negative fraction. This chain links TRBV7-9 with TRBJ2-2; TRBD1 is a possible D gene (6 bases). The TCR sequence derives from a man aged 18 to 30 in good health. Some clones in this sample may be carry-over from other donors' samples. The CDR3 coding sequence is TGTGCCAGCAGCTTAGACAGGGATTTGAACACCGGGGAGCTGTTTTTT. It yields the protein CASSLDRDLNTGELFF.